This entry lists 15 T cell receptor beta chains sequenced from one sample in a study of T cell responses to AZD1222 COVID-19 vaccine. Clones were read by immunoSEQ multiplex PCR, and TCRdb kept only the in-frame ones, dropping some. This table holds some 150,000 clones, around 93% found once. Sample: peripheral blood, taken 28 days after the second AZD1222 dose. The receptors were gathered from an adult who received the AZD1222 COVID-19 vaccine.

The J gene is TRBJ2-2, the V gene TRBV29-1, with D hard to call. This CDR3 has 13 residues. From germline, CDR1 is SQVTM and CDR2 ANQGSEA. The V end was cut by 6 bases, the J end by 5 bases, with 13 bases between. The CDR3 DNA reads TGCAGCGTCCCTCTTTCGGCGACCGGGGAGCTGTTTTTT. Translation gives CSVPLSATGELFF.

This chain connects TRBV5-1 to TRBJ2-7; TRBD2 aligns across 8 bases. The CDR3 extends over 16 amino acids. The V gene's germline CDR1 is SGHRS and CDR2 YFSETQ. The ends lost 4 bases at V and 3 bases at J; junction bases unmatched: 12. CDR3 nucleotide sequence: TGCGCCAGCAGCCCGGGGGGGTGGCGGGAGAACTACGAGCAGTACTTC. Translated, it gives CASSPGGWRENYEQYF.

The chain recombines TRBV28 with TRBJ2-1; D is uncertain. CDR1 is MDHEN and CDR2 is SYDVKM in the germline V gene. This CDR3 contains 11 residues. The germline V and J ends were trimmed by 6 bases and 8 bases, with 8 bases remaining between them. The CDR3 sequence: CASSQNDEQFF. The DNA of the CDR3 is TGTGCCAGCAGCCAAAATGATGAGCAGTTCTTC.

The chain carries TRBV18 and TRBJ2-3; TRBD2 matches at 9 bases. CDR1 is KGHSH and CDR2 is LQKENI in the germline V gene. There are 16 residues in the CDR3. V shed 4 bases and J 1 base; nucleotides not matched to a gene: 6. As DNA, the CDR3 is TGTGCCAGCTCACAACCCTTAGCGGGAGGCACAGATACGCAGTATTTT. It specifies CASSQPLAGGTDTQYF.

The rearrangement links TRBV2 to TRBJ2-6; D tentatively fits TRBD1 or TRBD2 (5 bases each). This CDR3 has 16 amino acids. Germline values: CDR1 SNHLY, CDR2 FYNNEI. V lost 8 bases and J lost 0, with 14 bases in between. CDR3 protein: CASLKAGSSGANVLTF. CDR3 DNA: TGTGCCAGCCTCAAGGCAGGGAGCTCTGGGGCCAACGTCCTGACTTTC. The full variable domain, rest sourced from reference TRBV2 and TRBJ2-6, is EPEVTQTPSHQVTQMGQEVILRCVPISNHLYFYWYRQILGQKVEFLVSFYNNEISEKSEIFDDQFSVERPDGSNFTLKIRSTKLEDSAMYFCASLKAGSSGANVLTFGAGSRLTVL.

The chain has TRBV5-5 and TRBJ1-1; D uncertain. Germline V gene sequence: CDR1 SGHKS, CDR2 YYEKEE (reference sequence). V was pared by 4 bases and J by 4 bases, with 11 bases between. The CDR3 extends over 13 amino acids. This CDR3 is CASSVNMVTEAFF. CDR3 bases: TGTGCCAGCAGCGTGAACATGGTCACTGAAGCTTTCTTT.

V and J are TRBV28 and TRBJ1-2; D remains ambiguous. Germline assignment: CDR1 MDHEN and CDR2 SYDVKM. The CDR3 runs to 14 residues. Trimming removed 2 bases at V and 3 bases at J, with 10 bases between. The chain's CDR3 is CASSLPSQDYGYTF. CDR3 DNA: TGTGCCAGCAGTTTACCATCCCAAGACTATGGCTACACCTTC.

The rearrangement uses TRBV6-4 and TRBJ1-4, with TRBD1 matching over 8 bases. From germline, CDR1 is MRHNA and CDR2 SNTAGT. The CDR3 totals 17 residues. Trimming cost V 2 bases and J 8 bases; bases outside gene matches: 13. Here the CDR3 DNA reads TGTGCCAGCAGTGACAATCAAACAGGGGGGCCTTACGAAAAACTGTTTTTT. Its translation is CASSDNQTGGPYEKLFF.

The V gene is TRBV28, the J gene TRBJ2-1; D is uncertain. The CDR3 sequence is 18 residues long. Germline V gene lookup returns CDR1 MDHEN and CDR2 SYDVKM. Trimming shortened V by 7 bases and J by 4 bases, and 26 bases separated the two germline ends. CDR3 in DNA: TGTGCCAGCACTGAAATGACCGGGTCCCACCCCTTATACAATGAGCAGTTCTTC. As protein: CASTEMTGSHPLYNEQFF.

This clone was picked up one time. V and J are TRBV10-3 and TRBJ1-5; the D is unclear. Trimming stripped 0 bases from V and 3 bases from J, with 3 bases between. CDR3 length equals 13 residues. The germline CDR1 and CDR2 sequences are ENHRY and SYGVKD. The CDR3 DNA reads as TGTGCCATCAGTGAGTCCACCAATCAGCCCCAGCATTTT. Translated: CAISESTNQPQHF.

This chain links TRBV7-2 with TRBJ2-3, with 7 bases fitting TRBD2. V lost 6 bases, J lost 0 bases, and 6 bases stayed unmatched. Germline V gene sequence: CDR1 SGHTA, CDR2 FQGNSA. The CDR3 is 15 residues long. CDR3 in amino acids: CASRRSGLSTDTQYF. The CDR3 DNA reads TGTGCCAGCAGACGTAGCGGGCTTAGCACAGATACGCAGTATTTT.

This chain connects TRBV6-2 or TRBV6-3 to TRBJ2-1, with 14 bases matching TRBD2. The CDR3 contains 15 residues. CDR1 is MNHEY and CDR2 is SVGEGT in the germline V gene. The trim removed 6 bases at V and 6 bases at J, leaving 4 bases unmatched. This chain's CDR3 is CASSSGTSGSNEQFF. The CDR3 DNA reads TGTGCCAGCAGCTCCGGGACTAGCGGGAGCAATGAGCAGTTCTTC.

The CDR3 bases are TGCGCCAGCAGCCCGCGGGACAGGAACACCATATATTTT. Translating it yields CASSPRDRNTIYF. V usage is TRBV5-1 and J usage is TRBJ1-3; TRBD1 agrees at 8 bases. The J segment lost 7 bases and the V segment lost 4 bases, leaving 4 bases of the junction unmatched. This CDR3 comprises 13 residues. The germline CDR1 and CDR2 sequences are SGHRS and YFSETQ.

The chain couples TRBV9 to TRBJ1-5, with D unclear. The CDR3 covers 14 residues. The V end lost 2 bases, the J end lost 6 bases, and 12 bases lay between the germline ends. Germline-derived CDR1 and CDR2 are SGDLS and YYNGEE. The CDR3 bases are TGTGCCAGCAGCGTGACGGGCGGTAGTCAGCCCCAGCATTTT. Its protein product is CASSVTGGSQPQHF.

A few counts support this clone. CDR3 sequence (DNA): TGCGCCAGCAGCGCCACCGGGACTAGCGAGTACAATGAGCAGTTCTTC. Encoded protein: CASSATGTSEYNEQFF. The gene calls are TRBV5-1 and TRBJ2-1; 10 bases agree with TRBD2. V lost 4 bases to trimming and J lost 4 bases; unmatched junction nucleotides: 8. This CDR3 contains 16 residues. Looked up from germline, CDR1 is SGHRS and CDR2 is YFSETQ. The full variable domain, its missing parts supplied by reference TRBV5-1 and TRBJ2-1, is KAGVTQTPRYLIKTRGQQVTLSCSPISGHRSVSWYQQTPGQGLQFLFEYFSETQRNKGNFPGRFSGRQFSNSRSEMNVSTLELGDSALYLCASSATGTSEYNEQFFGPGTRLTVL.